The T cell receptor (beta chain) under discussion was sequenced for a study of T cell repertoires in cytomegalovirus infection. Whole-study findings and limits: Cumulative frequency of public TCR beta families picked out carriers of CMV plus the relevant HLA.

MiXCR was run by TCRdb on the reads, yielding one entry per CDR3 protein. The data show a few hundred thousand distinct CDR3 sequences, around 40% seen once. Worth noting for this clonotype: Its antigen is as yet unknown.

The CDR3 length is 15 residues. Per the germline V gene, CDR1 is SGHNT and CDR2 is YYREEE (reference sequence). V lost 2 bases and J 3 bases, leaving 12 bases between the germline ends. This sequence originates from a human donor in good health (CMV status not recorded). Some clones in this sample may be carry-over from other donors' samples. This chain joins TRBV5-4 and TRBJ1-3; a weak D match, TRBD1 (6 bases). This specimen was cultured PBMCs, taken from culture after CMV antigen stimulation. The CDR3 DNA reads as TGTGCCAGCAGCTTCGGCAGGGGAGGTGGAAACACCATATATTTT. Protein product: CASSFGRGGGNTIYF.